These 2 T cell receptor beta chains were sequenced from one sample in a study of identical twins. MiXCR, applied by TCRdb to the 5' RACE reads, yields one record per CDR3 protein. The sample yields around 680,000 distinct CDR3 sequences, around 8.3% seen once. The same specimen was also included in a second study, on yellow fever vaccine responses in identical twins.

The sequenced sample was PBMCs. These receptors were collected from a woman under 30 in good health.

This clonotype has a count of ten or more. CDR3 DNA: TGTGCCATGCGGGGGATGAAAGGAGGCTACACCTTC. Residues: CAMRGMKGGYTF. The J gene is TRBJ1-2, the V gene TRBV12-3 or TRBV12-4, with TRBD1 as a possible D gene (5 bases). The ends were cut back, 10 bases at V and 8 bases at J, with 17 bases in the middle. The CDR3 totals 12 residues.

This clonotype has just one count. V gene TRBV5-5 combines with J gene TRBJ1-6, with D tentatively TRBD1 (5 bases). The CDR3 is made up of 15 amino acids. V was shortened by 6 bases and J by 6 bases, with 16 bases between the two germline ends. The germline V gene has CDR1 SGHKS and CDR2 YYEKEE (reference sequence). As DNA, the CDR3 is TGTGCCAGCATCCCGACGGCAGGGTCTAATTCACCCCTCCACTTT. It is translated as CASIPTAGSNSPLHF.